The clone carrying this TCR beta chain was seen a few times. V was clipped by 0 bases and J by 0 bases, with 18 bases between them. Germline V lookup: CDR1 MNHEY, CDR2 SVGEGT. CDR3 size: 19 residues. The sample is drawn from a study of T cells in Graves' hyperthyroidism and ophthalmopathy. There were TCR beta CDR3 regions amplified from RNA transcripts. Using the HTBI primer set, a first-round RT-PCR was run on the TCR CDR3. TCRdb used MiXCR to reprocess the multiplex PCR reads, holding one entry per CDR3 protein. The sample has 370,000 or so distinct CDR3 sequences; around 25% are singletons. Sequenced sample: blood. This TCR was recovered from a man aged 50-59 years with Graves' hyperthyroidism. V gene TRBV6-2 or TRBV6-3 combines with J gene TRBJ2-1, with D perhaps TRBD1 (7 bases). CDR3 in DNA: TGTGCCAGCAGTTACTCGAAAACTCGCCAGGGGGGCTCCTACAATGAGCAGTTCTTC. Its translation is CASSYSKTRQGGSYNEQFF.